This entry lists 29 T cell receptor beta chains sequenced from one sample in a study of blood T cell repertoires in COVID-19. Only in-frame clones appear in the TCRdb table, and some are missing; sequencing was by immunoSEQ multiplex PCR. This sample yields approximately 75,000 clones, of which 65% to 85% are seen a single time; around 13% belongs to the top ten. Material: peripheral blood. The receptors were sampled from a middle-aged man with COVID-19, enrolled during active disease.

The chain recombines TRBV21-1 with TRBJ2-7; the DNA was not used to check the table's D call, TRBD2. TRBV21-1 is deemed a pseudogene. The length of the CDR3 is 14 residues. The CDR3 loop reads CASSLTSGNYEQYF. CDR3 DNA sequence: TGTGCCAGCAGTTTAACTAGCGGCAACTACGAGCAGTACTTC.

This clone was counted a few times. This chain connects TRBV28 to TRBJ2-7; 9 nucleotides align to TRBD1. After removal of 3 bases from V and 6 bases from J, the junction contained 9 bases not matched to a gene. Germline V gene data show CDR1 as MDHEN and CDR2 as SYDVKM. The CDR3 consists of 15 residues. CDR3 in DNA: TGTGCCAGCAGTTTGGCGGGGACAGGGCCCTCCGAGCAGTACTTC. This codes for CASSLAGTGPSEQYF.

CDR3 region: CASSPTLGGRNYEQYF. The CDR3 DNA sequence: TGTGCCAGCAGCCCGACCCTAGGAGGGAGGAATTACGAGCAGTACTTC. The genes are TRBV5-4 and TRBJ2-7; weak D call: TRBD2 (6 bases). Trimming removed 4 bases at V and 4 bases at J, with 21 bases between. The CDR3 runs 16 residues. The germline V gene has CDR1 SGHNT and CDR2 YYREEE (reference sequence).

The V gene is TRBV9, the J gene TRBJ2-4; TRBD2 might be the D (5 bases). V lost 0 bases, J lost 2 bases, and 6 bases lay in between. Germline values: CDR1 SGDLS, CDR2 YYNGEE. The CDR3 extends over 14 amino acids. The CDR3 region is CASSVGGSKNIQYF. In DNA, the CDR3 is TGTGCCAGCAGCGTAGGAGGGTCCAAAAACATTCAGTACTTC.

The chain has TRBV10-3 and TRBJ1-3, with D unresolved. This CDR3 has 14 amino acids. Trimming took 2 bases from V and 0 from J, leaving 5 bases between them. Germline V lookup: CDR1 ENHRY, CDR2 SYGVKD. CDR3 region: CAISEGSSGNTIYF. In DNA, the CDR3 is TGTGCCATCAGTGAGGGCAGCTCTGGAAACACCATATATTTT.

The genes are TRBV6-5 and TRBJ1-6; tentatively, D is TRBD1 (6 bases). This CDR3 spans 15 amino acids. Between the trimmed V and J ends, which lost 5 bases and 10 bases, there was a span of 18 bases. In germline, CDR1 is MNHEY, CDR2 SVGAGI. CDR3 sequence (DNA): TGTGCCAGCAGTCCTGCCACAGGGACCGGATCACCCCTCCACTTT. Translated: CASSPATGTGSPLHF.

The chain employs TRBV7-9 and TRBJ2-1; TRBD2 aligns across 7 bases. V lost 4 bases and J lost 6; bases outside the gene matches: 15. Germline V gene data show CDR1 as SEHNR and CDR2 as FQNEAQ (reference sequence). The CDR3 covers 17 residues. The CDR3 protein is CASSSEAGRGLGNEQFF. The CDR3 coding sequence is TGTGCCAGCAGCTCCGAGGCGGGACGTGGACTAGGCAATGAGCAGTTCTTC.

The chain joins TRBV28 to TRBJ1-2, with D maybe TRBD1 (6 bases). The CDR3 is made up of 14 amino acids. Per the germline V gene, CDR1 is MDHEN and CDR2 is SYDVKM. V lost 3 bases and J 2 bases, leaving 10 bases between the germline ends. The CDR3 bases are TGTGCCAGCAGTTTCAGGGGAAAAAACTATGGCTACACCTTC. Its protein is CASSFRGKNYGYTF.

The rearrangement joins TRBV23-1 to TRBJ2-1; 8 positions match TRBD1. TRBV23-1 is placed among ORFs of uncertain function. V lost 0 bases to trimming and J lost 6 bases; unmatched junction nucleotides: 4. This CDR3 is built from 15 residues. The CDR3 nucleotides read TGCGCCAGCAGTCAATCTAGACAGGGGAGCAATGAGCAGTTCTTC. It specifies CASSQSRQGSNEQFF.

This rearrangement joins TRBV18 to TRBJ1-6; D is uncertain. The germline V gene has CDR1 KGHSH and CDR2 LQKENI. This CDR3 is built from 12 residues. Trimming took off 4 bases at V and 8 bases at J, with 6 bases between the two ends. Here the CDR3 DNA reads TGTGCCAGCTCACTCCGGGATTCACCCCTCCACTTT. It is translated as CASSLRDSPLHF.

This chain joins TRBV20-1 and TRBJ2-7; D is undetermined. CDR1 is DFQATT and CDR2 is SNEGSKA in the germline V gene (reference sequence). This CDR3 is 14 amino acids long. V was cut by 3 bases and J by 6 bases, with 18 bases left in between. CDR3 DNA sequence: TGCAGTGCTAGTTCCGTCGCATCACCGGGCGAGCAGTACTTC. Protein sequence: CSASSVASPGEQYF.

CDR3 protein: CASSPRRGGPYNEQFF. Here the CDR3 DNA reads TGTGCCAGCAGCCCAAGGCGAGGGGGCCCCTACAATGAGCAGTTCTTC. The chain is built from TRBV21-1 and TRBJ2-1; the D call in the table, TRBD1, was not verified against the DNA. TRBV21-1 is a pseudogene segment. This CDR3 spans 16 amino acids.

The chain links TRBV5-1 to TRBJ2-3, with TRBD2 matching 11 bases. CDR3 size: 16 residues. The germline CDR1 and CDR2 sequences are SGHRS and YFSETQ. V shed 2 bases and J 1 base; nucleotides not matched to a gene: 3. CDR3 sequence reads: CASSFGLAGGTDTQYF. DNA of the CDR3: TGCGCCAGCAGCTTCGGACTAGCGGGCGGCACAGATACGCAGTATTTT. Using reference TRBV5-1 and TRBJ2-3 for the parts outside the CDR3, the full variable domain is KAGVTQTPRYLIKTRGQQVTLSCSPISGHRSVSWYQQTPGQGLQFLFEYFSETQRNKGNFPGRFSGRQFSNSRSEMNVSTLELGDSALYLCASSFGLAGGTDTQYFGPGTRLTVL.

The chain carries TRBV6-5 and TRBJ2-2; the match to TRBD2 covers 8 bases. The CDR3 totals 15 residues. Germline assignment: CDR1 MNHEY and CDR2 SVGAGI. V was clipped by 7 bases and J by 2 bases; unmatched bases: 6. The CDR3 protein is CASKLAEGNTGELFF. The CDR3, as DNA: TGTGCCAGCAAACTAGCGGAGGGAAACACCGGGGAGCTGTTTTTT.

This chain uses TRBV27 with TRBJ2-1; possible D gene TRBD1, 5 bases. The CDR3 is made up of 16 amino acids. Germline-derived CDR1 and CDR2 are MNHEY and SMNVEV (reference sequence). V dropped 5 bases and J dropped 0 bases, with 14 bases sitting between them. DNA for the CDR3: TGTGCCAGCAGTCCCCGACAGATGCGCTCCTACAATGAGCAGTTCTTC. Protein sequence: CASSPRQMRSYNEQFF.

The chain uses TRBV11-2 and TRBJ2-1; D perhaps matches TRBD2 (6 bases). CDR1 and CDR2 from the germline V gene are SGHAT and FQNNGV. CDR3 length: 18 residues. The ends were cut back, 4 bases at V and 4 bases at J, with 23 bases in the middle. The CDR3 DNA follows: TGTGCCAGCAGCTCCACTAGCCTGAGAAGAGGCGGGTACAATGAGCAGTTCTTC. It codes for CASSSTSLRRGGYNEQFF. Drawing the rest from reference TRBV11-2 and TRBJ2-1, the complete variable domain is EAGVAQSPRYKIIEKRQSVAFWCNPISGHATLYWYQQILGQGPKLLIQFQNNGVVDDSQLPKDRFSAERLKGVDSTLKIQPAKLEDSAVYLCASSSTSLRRGGYNEQFFGPGTRLTVL.

The CDR3 spells CASSSGEKLFF. The CDR3 DNA is TGTGCCAGCTCATCGGGGGAAAAACTGTTTTTT. V usage is TRBV18 and J usage is TRBJ1-4; D remains unclear. Trimming left V 5 bases short and J 8 bases short, with 6 bases between. In germline, CDR1 is KGHSH, CDR2 LQKENI. This CDR3 has 11 amino acids. The variable domain in full, completed from reference TRBV18 and TRBJ1-4, reads NAGVMQNPRHLVRRRGQEARLRCSPMKGHSHVYWYRQLPEEGLKFMVYLQKENIIDESGMPKERFSAEFPKEGPSILRIQQVVRGDSAAYFCASSSGEKLFFGSGTQLSVL.

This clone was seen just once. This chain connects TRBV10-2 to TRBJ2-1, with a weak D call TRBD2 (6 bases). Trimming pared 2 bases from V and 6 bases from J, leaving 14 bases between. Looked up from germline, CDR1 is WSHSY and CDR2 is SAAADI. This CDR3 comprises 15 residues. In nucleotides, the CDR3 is TGCGCCAGCAGTGAGCCCCACCTGGGGGGCAATGAGCAGTTCTTC. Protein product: CASSEPHLGGNEQFF.

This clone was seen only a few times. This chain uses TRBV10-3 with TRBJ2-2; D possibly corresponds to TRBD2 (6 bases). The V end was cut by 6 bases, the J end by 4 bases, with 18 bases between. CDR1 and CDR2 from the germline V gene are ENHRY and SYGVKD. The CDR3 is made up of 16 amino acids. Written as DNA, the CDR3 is TGTGCCATCAGCTCCGGAGGGCCCTCGTTCACCGGGGAGCTGTTTTTT. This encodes CAISSGGPSFTGELFF.

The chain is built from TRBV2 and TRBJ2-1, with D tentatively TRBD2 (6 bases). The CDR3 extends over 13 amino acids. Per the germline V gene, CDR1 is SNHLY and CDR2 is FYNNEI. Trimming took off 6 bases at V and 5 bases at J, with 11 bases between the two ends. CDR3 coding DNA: TGTGCCAGCAGAGCGGGCGGAAACAATGAGCAGTTCTTC. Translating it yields CASRAGGNNEQFF.

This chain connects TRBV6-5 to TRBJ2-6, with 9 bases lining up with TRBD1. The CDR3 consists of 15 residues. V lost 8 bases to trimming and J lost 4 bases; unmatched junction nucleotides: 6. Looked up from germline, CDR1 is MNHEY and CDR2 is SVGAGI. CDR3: CASDRTGAGANVLTF. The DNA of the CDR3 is TGTGCCAGCGACCGGACAGGGGCCGGGGCCAACGTCCTGACTTTC.

CDR3 sequence (DNA): TGTGCCAGCAGCTTAGGGGGACAGGGGGGATCGCCCCAGCATTTT. Amino acids: CASSLGGQGGSPQHF. The chain couples TRBV7-8 to TRBJ1-5; 11 bases are shared with TRBD1. V lost 1 base, J lost 9 bases, and 5 bases stayed unmatched. The CDR3 consists of 15 residues. The germline V gene encodes CDR1 SGHVS and CDR2 FQNEAQ.

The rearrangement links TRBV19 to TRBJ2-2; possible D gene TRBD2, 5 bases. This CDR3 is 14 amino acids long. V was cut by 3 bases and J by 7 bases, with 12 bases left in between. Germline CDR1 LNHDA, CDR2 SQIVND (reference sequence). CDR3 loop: CASSILRDDGELFF. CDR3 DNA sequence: TGTGCCAGTAGTATCCTCCGGGATGACGGGGAGCTGTTTTTT.

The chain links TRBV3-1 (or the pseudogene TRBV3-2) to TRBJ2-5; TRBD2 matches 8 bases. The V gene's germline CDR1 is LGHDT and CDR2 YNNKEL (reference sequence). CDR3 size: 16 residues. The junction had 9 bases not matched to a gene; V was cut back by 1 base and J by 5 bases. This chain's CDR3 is CASSQGSGSFLETQYF. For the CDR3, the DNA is TGTGCCAGCAGCCAAGGAAGCGGGAGCTTCCTTGAGACCCAGTACTTC.

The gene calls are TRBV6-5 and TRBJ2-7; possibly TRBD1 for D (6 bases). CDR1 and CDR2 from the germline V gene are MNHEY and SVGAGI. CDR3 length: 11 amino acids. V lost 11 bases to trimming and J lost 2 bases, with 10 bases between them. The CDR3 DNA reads TGTGCCTGCGCAGGGGCCTACGAGCAGTACTTC. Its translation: CACAGAYEQYF.

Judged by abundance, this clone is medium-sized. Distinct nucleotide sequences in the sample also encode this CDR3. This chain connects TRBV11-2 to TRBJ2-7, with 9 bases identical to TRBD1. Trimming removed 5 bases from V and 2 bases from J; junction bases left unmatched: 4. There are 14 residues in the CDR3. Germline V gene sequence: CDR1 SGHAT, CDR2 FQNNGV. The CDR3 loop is CASSPGTGPYEQYF. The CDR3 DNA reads TGTGCCAGCAGCCCGGGGACAGGGCCCTACGAGCAGTACTTC.

The CDR3 is CASSHLGGETQYF. In DNA form, the CDR3 reads TGTGCCAGCAGCCACTTAGGGGGAGAGACCCAGTACTTC. J is TRBJ2-5 and V is TRBV6-4, with D possibly being TRBD1 (6 bases). V was cut by 6 bases and J by 4 bases, with 12 bases left in between. The germline V gene has CDR1 MRHNA and CDR2 SNTAGT. The CDR3 length is 13 residues.

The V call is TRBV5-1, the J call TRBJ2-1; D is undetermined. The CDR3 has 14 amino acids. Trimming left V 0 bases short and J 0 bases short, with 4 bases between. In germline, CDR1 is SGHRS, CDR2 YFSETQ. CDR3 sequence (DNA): TGCGCCAGCAGCTTGGTCATCTCCTACAATGAGCAGTTCTTC. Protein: CASSLVISYNEQFF.

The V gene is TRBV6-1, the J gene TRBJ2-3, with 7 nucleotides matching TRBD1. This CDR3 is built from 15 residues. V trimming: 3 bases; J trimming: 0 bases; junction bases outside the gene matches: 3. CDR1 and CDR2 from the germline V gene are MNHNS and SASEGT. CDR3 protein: CASSDTGASTDTQYF. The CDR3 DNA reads TGTGCCAGCAGTGACACAGGGGCCAGCACAGATACGCAGTATTTT.